This T cell receptor (beta chain) came from a study of CD8 T cells in Susac syndrome. The V and J ends lost 7 bases and 4 bases, in that order; junction bases with no gene match: 13. Germline assignment: CDR1 MNHEY and CDR2 SVGAGI. This CDR3 contains 17 residues. Reverse transcription of 0.5 to 1 ug RNA was performed with random hexamers. TCRdb re-called the immunoSEQ multiplex PCR reads with MiXCR, one entry per CDR3 protein. The table includes about 120,000 distinct CDR3 sequences, around nine tenths detected once. The chain is built from TRBV6-5 and TRBJ2-2, with 9 bases fitting TRBD1. The sequenced material came from CD4+ T cells from PBMCs. The sequence was obtained from a human donor in good health. The CDR3 is CASNFGTGTGLTGELFF. CDR3 bases: TGTGCCAGCAATTTCGGAACAGGGACAGGGCTCACCGGGGAGCTGTTTTTT.